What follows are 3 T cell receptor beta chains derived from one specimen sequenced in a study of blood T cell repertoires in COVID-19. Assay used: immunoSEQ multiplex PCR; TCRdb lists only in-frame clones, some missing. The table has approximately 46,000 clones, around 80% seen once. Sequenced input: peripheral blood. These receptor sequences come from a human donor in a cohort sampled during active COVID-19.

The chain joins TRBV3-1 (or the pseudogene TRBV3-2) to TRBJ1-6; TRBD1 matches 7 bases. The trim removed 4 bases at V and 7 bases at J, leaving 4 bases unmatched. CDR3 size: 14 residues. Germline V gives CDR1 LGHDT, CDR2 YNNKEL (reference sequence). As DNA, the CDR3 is TGTGCCAGCAGCCCACAGGGGTCAAATTCACCCCTCCACTTT. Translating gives CASSPQGSNSPLHF.

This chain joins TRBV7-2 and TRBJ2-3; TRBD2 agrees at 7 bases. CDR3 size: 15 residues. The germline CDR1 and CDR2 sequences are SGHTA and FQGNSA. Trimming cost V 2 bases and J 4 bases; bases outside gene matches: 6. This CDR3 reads CASSLQAGSSDTQYF. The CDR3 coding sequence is TGTGCCAGCAGCTTACAAGCGGGATCTTCAGATACGCAGTATTTT.

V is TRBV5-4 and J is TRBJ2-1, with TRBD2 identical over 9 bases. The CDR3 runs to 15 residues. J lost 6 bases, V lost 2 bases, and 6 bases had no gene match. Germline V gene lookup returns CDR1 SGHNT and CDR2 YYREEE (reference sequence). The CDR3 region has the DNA TGTGCCAGCAGCTTCGCTAGCGGGATAATCAATGAGCAGTTCTTC. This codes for CASSFASGIINEQFF.